This is a list of T cell receptor beta chains from one sample in a study of shared T cell receptors in the human thymus. The table came from immunoSEQ multiplex PCR; TCRdb's copy has only in-frame clones and leaves some out. This sample has 700,000 to 750,000 clones, with approximately 85% found just once. These sequences were also reported in another study, on human thymus T cells.

Sample: thymocytes. The receptors stem from a girl in the first two years of life with a congenital heart defect. CDR3s include the opening cysteine and the closing phenylalanine or tryptophan. The D gene is left open where the match is weak. For some rows the clone size is stated as once, few or many, or as a class when expanded; others skip it.

CDR3nt	CDR3aa	abundance	d_gene	v_gene	j_gene
TGTGCCAGCAGCTTAAAGACAGGGTCCTATGGCTACACCTTC	CASSLKTGSYGYTF	NA	TRBD1	TRBV5-8	TRBJ1-2
TGCGCCAGCAGCCAAGGTCTAGCCTATAATTCACCCCTCCACTTT	CASSQGLAYNSPLHF	NA	NA	TRBV4-1	TRBJ1-6
TGTGCCAGCGATCCGGGTCGGGGGGCATTGGAGCCCCAGCATTTT	CASDPGRGALEPQHF	few	NA	TRBV28	TRBJ1-5
TGTGCCAGCAGCTTTAGCGGGGGGGCGCCTAACAATGAGCAGTTCTTC	CASSFSGGAPNNEQFF	NA	TRBD2	TRBV5-4	TRBJ2-1
TGTGCCAGCAGCTTGCCAGGGGGGAATTTT	CASSLPGGNF	NA	TRBD1	TRBV7-2	TRBJ1-1
TGTGCCAGCAGTGACGCGGCTAGCGGGAACACAGATACGCAGTATTTT	CASSDAASGNTDTQYF	NA	TRBD2	TRBV6-4	TRBJ2-3
TGTGCCAGCAGTGTACCCTTGAGGAAGGAGCAGTTCTTC	CASSVPLRKEQFF	NA	NA	TRBV25-1	TRBJ2-1
TGCGCCAGCAGCCTCACCGCTGCGGGTCTGAGAGAGACCCAGTACTTC	CASSLTAAGLRETQYF	NA	NA	TRBV5-1	TRBJ2-5
TGTGCCAGTAGTATGGGCAGGGGGCAAACTAATGAAAAACTGTTTTTT	CASSMGRGQTNEKLFF	NA	TRBD1	TRBV19	TRBJ1-4
TGCGCCAGCAGCCCGAATCCGAGTGAGGATGGCTACACCTTC	CASSPNPSEDGYTF	NA	NA	TRBV5-1	TRBJ1-2
TGTGCCAGCAGCCAAGATTTCCCCCCAAGGAGGGGCTACACCTTC	CASSQDFPPRRGYTF	few	NA	TRBV14	TRBJ1-2
TGTGCCAGCAGCTTAGAGGGCACAGGGGTTATGATCTTC	CASSLEGTGVMIF	NA	TRBD1	TRBV7-9	TRBJ1-2
TGTGCCAGCAGTTGCCCAACCGGGACAGGGGCCCCACATACCTTC	CASSCPTGTGAPHTF	NA	TRBD1	TRBV28	TRBJ1-2
TGTGCCAGCAGCTTCAGGGGGTTGTACTATGGCTACACCTTC	CASSFRGLYYGYTF	NA	TRBD1	TRBV11-3	TRBJ1-2
TGTGCCAGCAGCCCCCCGAGGACAGGGGTCTACGAGCAGTACTTC	CASSPPRTGVYEQYF	NA	TRBD1	TRBV16	TRBJ2-7
TGCGCCAGCAGCTTAGGGGGGGCAAGCTCCTATAATTCACCCCTCCACTTT	CASSLGGASSYNSPLHF	NA	NA	TRBV5-1	TRBJ1-6
TGTGCCAGTGAAGGGGAGGGTGCCCTGAATTATGGCTACACCTTC	CASEGEGALNYGYTF	NA	NA	TRBV28	TRBJ1-2
TGTGCCAGCACCCTGGGACAGGGTTATGGCTACACCTTC	CASTLGQGYGYTF	NA	TRBD1	TRBV25-1	TRBJ1-2
TGTGCCAGCGGAGGAGCCGTCGGACGGAGCTCTGGAAACACCATATATTTT	CASGGAVGRSSGNTIYF	NA	NA	TRBV2	TRBJ1-3
TGCGCCAGCAGCCTTAAGTGGACAGGGGAAAAAGGACAGAACACTGAAGCTTTCTTT	CASSLKWTGEKGQNTEAFF	NA	TRBD1	TRBV4-3	TRBJ1-1
TGTGCCAGCAGTGATGAAGGGACTAGCGGGGAGAACTACGAGCAGTACTTC	CASSDEGTSGENYEQYF	NA	TRBD2	TRBV2	TRBJ2-7
TGTGCCAGCAGCCAACGACGAGGGGGTGAATCCCAAAGGGAGACCCAGTACTTC	CASSQRRGGESQRETQYF	NA	NA	TRBV14	TRBJ2-5